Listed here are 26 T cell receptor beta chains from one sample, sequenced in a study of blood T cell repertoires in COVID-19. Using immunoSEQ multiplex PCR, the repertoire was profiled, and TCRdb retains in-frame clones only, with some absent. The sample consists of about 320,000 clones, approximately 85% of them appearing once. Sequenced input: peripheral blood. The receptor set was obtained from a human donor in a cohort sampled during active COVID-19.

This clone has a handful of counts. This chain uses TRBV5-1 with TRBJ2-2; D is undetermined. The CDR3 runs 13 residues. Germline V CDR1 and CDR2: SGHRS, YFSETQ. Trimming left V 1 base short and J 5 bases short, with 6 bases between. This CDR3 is CASSLYGTGELFF. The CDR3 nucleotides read TGCGCCAGCAGCTTGTACGGGACCGGGGAGCTGTTTTTT.

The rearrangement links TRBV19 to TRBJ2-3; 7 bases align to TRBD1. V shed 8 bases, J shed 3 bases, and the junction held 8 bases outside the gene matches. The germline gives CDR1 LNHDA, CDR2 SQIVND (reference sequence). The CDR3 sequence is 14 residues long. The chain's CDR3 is CASRLRQGTDTQYF. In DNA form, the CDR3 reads TGTGCCAGTCGACTCCGACAGGGAACAGATACGCAGTATTTT. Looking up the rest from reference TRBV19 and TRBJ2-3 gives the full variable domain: DGGITQSPKYLFRKEGQNVTLSCEQNLNHDAMYWYRQDPGQGLRLIYYSQIVNDFQKGDIAEGYSVSREKKESFPLTVTSAQKNPTAFYLCASRLRQGTDTQYFGPGTRLTVL.

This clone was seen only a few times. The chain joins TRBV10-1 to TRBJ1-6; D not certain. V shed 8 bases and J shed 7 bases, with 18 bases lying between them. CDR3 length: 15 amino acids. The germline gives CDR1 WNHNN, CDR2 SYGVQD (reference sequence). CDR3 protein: CASGRTLVPNSPLHF. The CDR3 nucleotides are TGCGCCAGCGGGCGAACTTTAGTTCCCAATTCACCCCTCCACTTT.

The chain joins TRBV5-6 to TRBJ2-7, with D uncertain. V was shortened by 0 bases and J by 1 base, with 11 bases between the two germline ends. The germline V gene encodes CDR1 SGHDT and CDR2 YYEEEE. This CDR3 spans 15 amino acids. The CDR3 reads CASSLVPVSSYEQYF. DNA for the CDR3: TGTGCCAGCAGCTTGGTGCCAGTTTCATCCTACGAGCAGTACTTC.

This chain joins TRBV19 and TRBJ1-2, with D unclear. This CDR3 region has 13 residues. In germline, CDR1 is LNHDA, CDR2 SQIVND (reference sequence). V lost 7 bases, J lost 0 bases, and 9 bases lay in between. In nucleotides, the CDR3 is TGTGCCAGTAAGGAGAATACTAACTATGGCTACACCTTC. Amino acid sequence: CASKENTNYGYTF.

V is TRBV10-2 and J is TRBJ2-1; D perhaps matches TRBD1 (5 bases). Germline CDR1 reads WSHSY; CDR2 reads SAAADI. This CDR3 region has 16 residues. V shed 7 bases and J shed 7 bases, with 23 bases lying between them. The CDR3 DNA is TGCGCCAGCACCATAAGTGGGGCCTCACGTAATAATGAGCAGTTCTTC. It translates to CASTISGASRNNEQFF.

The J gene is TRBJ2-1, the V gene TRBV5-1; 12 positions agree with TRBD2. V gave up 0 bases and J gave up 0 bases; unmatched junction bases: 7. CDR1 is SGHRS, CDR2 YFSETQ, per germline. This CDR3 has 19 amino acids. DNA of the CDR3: TGCGCCAGCAGCTTGGAGGCTAGCGGGGGGGCCAGCTCCTACAATGAGCAGTTCTTC. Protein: CASSLEASGGASSYNEQFF.

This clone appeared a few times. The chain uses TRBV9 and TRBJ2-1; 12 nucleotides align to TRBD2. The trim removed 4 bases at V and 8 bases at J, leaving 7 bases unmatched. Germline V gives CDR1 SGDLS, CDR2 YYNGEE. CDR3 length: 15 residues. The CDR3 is CASSSTSGGPDEQFF. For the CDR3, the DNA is TGTGCCAGCAGCTCCACTAGCGGGGGGCCCGATGAGCAGTTCTTC.

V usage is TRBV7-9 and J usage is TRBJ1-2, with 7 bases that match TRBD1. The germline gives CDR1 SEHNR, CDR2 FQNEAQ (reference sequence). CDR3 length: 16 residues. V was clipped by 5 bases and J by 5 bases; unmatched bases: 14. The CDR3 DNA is TGTGCCAGCAGCCACACAAGTGTCAGGGGGTTTTATGGCTACACCTTC. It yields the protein CASSHTSVRGFYGYTF.

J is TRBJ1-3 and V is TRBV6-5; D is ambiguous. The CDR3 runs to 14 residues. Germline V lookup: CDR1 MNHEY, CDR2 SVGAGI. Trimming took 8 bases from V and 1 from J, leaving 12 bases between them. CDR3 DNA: TGTGCCAGCTTACGGGGAGAGTCTGGAAACACCATATATTTT. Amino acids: CASLRGESGNTIYF.

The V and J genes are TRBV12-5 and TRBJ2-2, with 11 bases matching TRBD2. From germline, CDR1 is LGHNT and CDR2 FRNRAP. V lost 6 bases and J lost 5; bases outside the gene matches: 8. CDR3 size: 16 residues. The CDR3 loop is CASGPTSGALTGELFF. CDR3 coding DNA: TGTGCTAGTGGACCGACTAGCGGGGCCTTAACCGGGGAGCTGTTTTTT. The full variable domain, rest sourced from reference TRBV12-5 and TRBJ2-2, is DARVTQTPRHKVTEMGQEVTMRCQPILGHNTVFWYRQTMMQGLELLAYFRNRAPLDDSGMPKDRFSAEMPDATLATLKIQPSEPRDSAVYFCASGPTSGALTGELFFGEGSRLTVL.

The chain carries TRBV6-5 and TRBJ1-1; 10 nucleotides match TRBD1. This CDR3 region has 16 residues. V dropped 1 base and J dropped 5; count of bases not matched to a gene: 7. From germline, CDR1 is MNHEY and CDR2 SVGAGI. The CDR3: CASSYWTGGVGTEAFF. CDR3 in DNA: TGTGCCAGCAGTTACTGGACAGGGGGAGTGGGGACTGAAGCTTTCTTT.

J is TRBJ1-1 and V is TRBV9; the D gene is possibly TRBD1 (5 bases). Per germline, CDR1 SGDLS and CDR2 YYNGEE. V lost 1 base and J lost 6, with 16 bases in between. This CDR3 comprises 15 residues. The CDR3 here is CASSVNQGRLSEAFF. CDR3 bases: TGTGCCAGCAGCGTAAATCAGGGAAGGCTGTCTGAAGCTTTCTTT.

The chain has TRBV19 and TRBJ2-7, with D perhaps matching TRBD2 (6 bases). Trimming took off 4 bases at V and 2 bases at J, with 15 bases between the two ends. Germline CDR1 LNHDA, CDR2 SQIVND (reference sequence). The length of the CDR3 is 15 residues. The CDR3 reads CASSKTGTSTYEQYF. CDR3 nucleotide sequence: TGTGCCAGTAGTAAAACCGGGACTTCTACCTACGAGCAGTACTTC. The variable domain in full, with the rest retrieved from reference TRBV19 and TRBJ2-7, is DGGITQSPKYLFRKEGQNVTLSCEQNLNHDAMYWYRQDPGQGLRLIYYSQIVNDFQKGDIAEGYSVSREKKESFPLTVTSAQKNPTAFYLCASSKTGTSTYEQYFGPGTRLTVT.

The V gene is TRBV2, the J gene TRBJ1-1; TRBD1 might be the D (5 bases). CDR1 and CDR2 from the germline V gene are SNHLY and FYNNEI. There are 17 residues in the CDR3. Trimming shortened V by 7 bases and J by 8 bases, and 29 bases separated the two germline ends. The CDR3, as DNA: TGTGCCAGCACCTCACTGTGGCTCAATACAGGAACCCGCGAAGCTTTCTTT. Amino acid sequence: CASTSLWLNTGTREAFF.

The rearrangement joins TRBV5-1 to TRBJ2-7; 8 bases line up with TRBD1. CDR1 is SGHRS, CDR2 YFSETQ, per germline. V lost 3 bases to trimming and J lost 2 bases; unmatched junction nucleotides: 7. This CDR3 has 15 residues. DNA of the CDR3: TGCGCCAGCAGCTGGGGTAGGGGACAGGCCTACGAGCAGTACTTC. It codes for CASSWGRGQAYEQYF. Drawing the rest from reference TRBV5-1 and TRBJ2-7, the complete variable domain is KAGVTQTPRYLIKTRGQQVTLSCSPISGHRSVSWYQQTPGQGLQFLFEYFSETQRNKGNFPGRFSGRQFSNSRSEMNVSTLELGDSALYLCASSWGRGQAYEQYFGPGTRLTVT.

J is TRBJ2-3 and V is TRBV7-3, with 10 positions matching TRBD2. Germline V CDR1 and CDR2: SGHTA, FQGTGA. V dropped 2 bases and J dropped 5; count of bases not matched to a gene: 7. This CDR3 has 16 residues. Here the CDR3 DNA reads TGTGCCAGCAGCTTACTAGCGGGGGCGAGGCTAGATACGCAGTATTTT. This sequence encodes CASSLLAGARLDTQYF.

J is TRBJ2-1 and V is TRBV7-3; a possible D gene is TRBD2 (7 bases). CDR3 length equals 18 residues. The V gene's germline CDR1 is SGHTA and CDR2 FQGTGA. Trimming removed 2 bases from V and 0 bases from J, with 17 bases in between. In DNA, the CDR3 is TGTGCCAGCAGCTTAGAGGGGGGGTCAATCGGCTCCTACAATGAGCAGTTCTTC. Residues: CASSLEGGSIGSYNEQFF.

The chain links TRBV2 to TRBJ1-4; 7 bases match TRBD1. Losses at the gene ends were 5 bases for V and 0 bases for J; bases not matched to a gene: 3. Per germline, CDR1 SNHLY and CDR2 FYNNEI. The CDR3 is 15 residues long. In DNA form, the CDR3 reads TGTGCCAGCAGTCCAGGACAGGCAACTAATGAAAAACTGTTTTTT. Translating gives CASSPGQATNEKLFF.

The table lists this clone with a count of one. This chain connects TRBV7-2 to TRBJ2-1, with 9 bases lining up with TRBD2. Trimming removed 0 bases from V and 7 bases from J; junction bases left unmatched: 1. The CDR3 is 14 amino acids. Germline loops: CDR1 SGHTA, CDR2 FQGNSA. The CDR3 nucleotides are TGTGCCAGCAGCTTAGCTAGCGGGGGAAATGAGCAGTTCTTC. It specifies CASSLASGGNEQFF.

CDR3 residues: CASSLDRGMHTEAFF. The DNA of the CDR3 is TGTGCCAGCAGCTTAGACAGGGGGATGCACACTGAAGCTTTCTTT. The chain carries TRBV7-9 and TRBJ1-1, with TRBD1 matching 8 bases. From germline, CDR1 is SEHNR and CDR2 FQNEAQ (reference sequence). The CDR3 has 15 residues. Losses at the gene ends were 1 base for V and 3 bases for J; bases not matched to a gene: 4.

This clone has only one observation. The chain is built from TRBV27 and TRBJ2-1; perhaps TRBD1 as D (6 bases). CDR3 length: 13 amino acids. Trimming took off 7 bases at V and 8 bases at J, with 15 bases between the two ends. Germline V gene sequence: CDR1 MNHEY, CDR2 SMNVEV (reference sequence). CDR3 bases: TGTGCCAGCATGCAGGGGCTAATGGATGAGCAGTTCTTC. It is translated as CASMQGLMDEQFF.

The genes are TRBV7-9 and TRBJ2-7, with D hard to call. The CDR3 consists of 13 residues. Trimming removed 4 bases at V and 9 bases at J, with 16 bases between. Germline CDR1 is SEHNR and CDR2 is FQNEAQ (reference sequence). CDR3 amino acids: CASSSSPGSVQYF. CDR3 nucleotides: TGTGCCAGCAGCTCCAGCCCAGGTAGTGTGCAGTACTTC.

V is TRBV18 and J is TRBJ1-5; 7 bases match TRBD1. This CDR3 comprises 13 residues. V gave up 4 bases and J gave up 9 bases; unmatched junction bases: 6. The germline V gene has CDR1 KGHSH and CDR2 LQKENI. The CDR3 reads CASSQTGTLPQHF. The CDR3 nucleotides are TGTGCCAGCTCACAGACAGGGACTCTGCCCCAGCATTTT. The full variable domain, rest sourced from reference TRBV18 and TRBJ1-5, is NAGVMQNPRHLVRRRGQEARLRCSPMKGHSHVYWYRQLPEEGLKFMVYLQKENIIDESGMPKERFSAEFPKEGPSILRIQQVVRGDSAAYFCASSQTGTLPQHFGDGTRLSIL.

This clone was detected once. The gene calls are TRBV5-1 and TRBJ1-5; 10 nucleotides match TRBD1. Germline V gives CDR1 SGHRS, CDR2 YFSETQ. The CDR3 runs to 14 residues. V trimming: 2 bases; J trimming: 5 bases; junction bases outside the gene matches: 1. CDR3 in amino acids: CASSFGTGDQPQHF. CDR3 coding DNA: TGCGCCAGCAGCTTTGGGACAGGGGATCAGCCCCAGCATTTT.

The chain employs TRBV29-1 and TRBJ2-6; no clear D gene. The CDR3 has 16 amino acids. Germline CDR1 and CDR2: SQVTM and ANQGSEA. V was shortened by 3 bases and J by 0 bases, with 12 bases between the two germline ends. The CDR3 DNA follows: TGCAGCGTTGATGCTGGAGCCAGCTCTGGGGCCAACGTCCTGACTTTC. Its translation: CSVDAGASSGANVLTF.